This TCR beta chain was sequenced for a study of OX40 agonist ivuxolimab in advanced cancers. General study points: In general, CD8+ T cells held more expanded clones than CD4+ did, on average. The study found among the lowest clonal expansion in partial responders at 0.1-3.0 mg/kg.

Concerning this clone itself: What it recognizes is unknown.

Generated by immunoSEQ multiplex PCR, the TCRdb table keeps only in-frame clones and is missing some. The sample carries roughly 93,000 clones, more than 80% recorded once. Per germline, CDR1 SGHRS and CDR2 YFSETQ. V shed 0 bases and J shed 1 base, with 10 bases lying between them. The CDR3 is 15 residues long. V is TRBV5-1 and J is TRBJ2-5; possible D gene TRBD2, 5 bases. The specimen was CD4+ or CD8+ T cells sorted from blood, collected in a trial of the OX40 agonist ivuxolimab. The sequence derives from an adult with an advanced solid tumor such as melanoma, head and neck, liver or kidney cancer. Written as DNA, the CDR3 is TGCGCCAGCAGCTTGGCCTCGGAGGCCCAAGAGACCCAGTACTTC. This translates into CASSLASEAQETQYF.